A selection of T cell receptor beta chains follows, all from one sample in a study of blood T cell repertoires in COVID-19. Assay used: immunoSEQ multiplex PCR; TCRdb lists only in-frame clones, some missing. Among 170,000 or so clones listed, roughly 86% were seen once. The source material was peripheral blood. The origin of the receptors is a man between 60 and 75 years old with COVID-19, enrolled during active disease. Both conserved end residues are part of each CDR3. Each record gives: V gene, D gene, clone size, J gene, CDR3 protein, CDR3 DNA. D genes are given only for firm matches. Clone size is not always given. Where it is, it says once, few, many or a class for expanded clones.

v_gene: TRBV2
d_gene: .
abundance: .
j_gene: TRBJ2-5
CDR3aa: CASRGDYQETQYF
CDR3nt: TGTGCCAGCAGAGGGGACTACCAAGAGACCCAGTACTTC

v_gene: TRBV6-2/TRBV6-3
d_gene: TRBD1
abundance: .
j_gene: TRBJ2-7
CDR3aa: CASSKQGLRYEQYF
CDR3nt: TGTGCCAGCAGCAAACAGGGGCTACGCTACGAGCAGTACTTC

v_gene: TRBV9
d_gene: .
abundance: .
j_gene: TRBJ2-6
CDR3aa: CASSPPRRGRDSGANVLTF
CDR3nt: TGTGCCAGCAGCCCGCCGCGAAGGGGGAGAGACTCTGGGGCCAACGTCCTGACTTTC

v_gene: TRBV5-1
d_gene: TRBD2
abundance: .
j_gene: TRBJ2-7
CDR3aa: CASSSAGDSYEQYF
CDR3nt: TGCGCCAGCAGCTCCGCGGGGGACTCCTACGAGCAGTACTTC

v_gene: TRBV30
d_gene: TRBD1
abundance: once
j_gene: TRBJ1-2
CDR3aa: CAWTEDRVYGYTF
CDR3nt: TGTGCCTGGACCGAGGACAGGGTCTACGGCTACACCTTC

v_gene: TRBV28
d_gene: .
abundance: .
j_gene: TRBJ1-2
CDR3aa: CASSTGRSGTF
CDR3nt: TGTGCCAGCAGTACCGGGAGAAGCGGCACCTTC

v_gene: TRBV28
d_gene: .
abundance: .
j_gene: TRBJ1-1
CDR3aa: CASTRPMNTEAFF
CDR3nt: TGTGCCAGCACTAGGCCCATGAACACTGAAGCTTTCTTT

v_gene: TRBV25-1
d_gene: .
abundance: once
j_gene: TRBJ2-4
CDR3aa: CASSGGLAKNIQYF
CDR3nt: TGTGCCAGCAGTGGCGGACTAGCCAAAAACATTCAGTACTTC

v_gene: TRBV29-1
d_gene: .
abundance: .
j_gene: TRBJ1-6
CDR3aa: CSARRDARSPLHF
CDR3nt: TGCAGCGCCCGACGGGATGCACGCTCACCCCTCCACTTT

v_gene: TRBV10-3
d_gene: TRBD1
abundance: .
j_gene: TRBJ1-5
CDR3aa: CAISGQGNQPQHF
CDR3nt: TGTGCCATCAGTGGACAGGGGAATCAGCCCCAGCATTTT